This TCR beta chain was recovered during a study of cytomegalovirus exposure and HLA in healthy donors. Generated by immunoSEQ multiplex PCR, the TCRdb table keeps only in-frame clones and is missing some. The data show more than 35,000 clones, with over 85% seen just once and around 3.4% held by the top ten. Whole-study findings and limits: The study recorded 164 TCR beta chains that were cytomegalovirus-associated. Reports indicated that the classifier achieved high specificity and sensitivity in diagnosing cytomegalovirus status.

This clone showed up just once. What it recognizes is unknown. The length of the CDR3 is 16 residues. Trimming cost V 6 bases and J 6 bases, with 20 bases left between them. Germline CDR1 MNHEY, CDR2 SMNVEV (reference sequence). The V gene is TRBV27, the J gene TRBJ2-2; D perhaps matches TRBD1 (6 bases). This sequence originates from a man aged 18 to 35 in good health and CMV-seronegative. Sequencing was carried out using PBMCs. CDR3 bases: TGTGCCAGCAGACAACTACAGGGCATATTTGCCGGGGAGCTGTTTTTT. Its protein product is CASRQLQGIFAGELFF.